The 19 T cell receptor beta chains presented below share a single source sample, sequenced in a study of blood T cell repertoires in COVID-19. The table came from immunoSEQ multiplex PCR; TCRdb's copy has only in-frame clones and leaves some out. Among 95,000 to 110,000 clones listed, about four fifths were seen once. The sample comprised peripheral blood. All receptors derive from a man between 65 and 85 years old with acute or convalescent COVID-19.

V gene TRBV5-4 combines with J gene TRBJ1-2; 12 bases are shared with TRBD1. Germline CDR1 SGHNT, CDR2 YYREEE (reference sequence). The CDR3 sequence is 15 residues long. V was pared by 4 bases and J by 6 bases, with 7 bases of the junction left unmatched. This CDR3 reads CASSLPGQGADGYTF. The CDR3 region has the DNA TGTGCCAGCAGCCTCCCGGGACAGGGGGCGGATGGCTACACCTTC.

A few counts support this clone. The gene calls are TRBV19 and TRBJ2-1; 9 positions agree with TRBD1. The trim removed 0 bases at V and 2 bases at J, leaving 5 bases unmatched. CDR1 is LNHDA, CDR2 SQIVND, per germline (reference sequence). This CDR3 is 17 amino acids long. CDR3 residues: CASSIEGQGLTYNEQFF. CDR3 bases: TGTGCCAGTAGTATAGAGGGACAGGGTTTAACCTACAATGAGCAGTTCTTC.

CDR3 DNA sequence: TGTGCCAGCAGCCCATCGGACAGTCCGAACACTGAAGCTTTCTTT. It codes for CASSPSDSPNTEAFF. The V and J genes are TRBV3-1 (or the pseudogene TRBV3-2) and TRBJ1-1; a possible D gene is TRBD1 (6 bases). V was pared by 4 bases and J by 1 base, with 13 bases between. The germline gives CDR1 LGHDT, CDR2 YNNKEL (reference sequence). The CDR3 covers 15 residues.

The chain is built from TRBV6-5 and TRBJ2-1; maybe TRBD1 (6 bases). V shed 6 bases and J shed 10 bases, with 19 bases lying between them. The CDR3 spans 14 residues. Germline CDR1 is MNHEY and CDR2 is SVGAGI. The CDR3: CASRDLIRGYEQFF. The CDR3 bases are TGTGCCAGCAGGGATCTGATCAGGGGATACGAGCAGTTCTTC.

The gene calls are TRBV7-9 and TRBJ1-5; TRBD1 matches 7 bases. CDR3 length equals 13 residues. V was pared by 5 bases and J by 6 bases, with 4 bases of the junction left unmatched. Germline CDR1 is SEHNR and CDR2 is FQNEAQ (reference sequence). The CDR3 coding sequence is TGTGCCAGCAGCCCGACAGGGCCTCAGCCCCAGCATTTT. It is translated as CASSPTGPQPQHF.

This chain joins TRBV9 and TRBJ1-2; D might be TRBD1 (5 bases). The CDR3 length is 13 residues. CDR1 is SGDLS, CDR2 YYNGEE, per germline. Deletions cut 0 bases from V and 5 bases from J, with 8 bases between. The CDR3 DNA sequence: TGTGCCAGCAGCGTAGAACAGGAGTATGGCTACACCTTC. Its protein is CASSVEQEYGYTF.

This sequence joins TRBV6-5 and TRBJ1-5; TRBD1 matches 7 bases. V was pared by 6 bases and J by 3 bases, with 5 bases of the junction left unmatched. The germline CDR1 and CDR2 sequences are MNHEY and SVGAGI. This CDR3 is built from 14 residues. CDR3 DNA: TGTGCCAGCAGAGCAGGGGGAGTCAATCAGCCCCAGCATTTT. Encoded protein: CASRAGGVNQPQHF.

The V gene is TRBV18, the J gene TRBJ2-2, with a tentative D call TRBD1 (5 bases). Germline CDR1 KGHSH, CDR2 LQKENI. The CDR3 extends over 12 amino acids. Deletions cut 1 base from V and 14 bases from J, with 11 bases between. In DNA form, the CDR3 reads TGTGCCAGCTCACCACAGGGGATAAGTCTGTTTTTT. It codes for CASSPQGISLFF.

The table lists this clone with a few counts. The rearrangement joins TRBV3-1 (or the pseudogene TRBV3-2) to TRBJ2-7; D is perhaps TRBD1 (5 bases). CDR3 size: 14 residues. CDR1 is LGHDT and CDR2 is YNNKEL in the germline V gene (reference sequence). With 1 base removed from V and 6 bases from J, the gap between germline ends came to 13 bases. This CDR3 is CASSQAGQAGEQYF. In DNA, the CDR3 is TGTGCCAGCAGCCAAGCAGGGCAGGCCGGCGAGCAGTACTTC.

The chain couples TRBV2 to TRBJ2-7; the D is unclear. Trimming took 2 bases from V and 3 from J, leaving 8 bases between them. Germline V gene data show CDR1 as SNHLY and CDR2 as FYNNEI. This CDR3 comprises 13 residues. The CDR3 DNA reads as TGTGCCAGCAGTGAAAACACGTACTACGAGCAGTACTTC. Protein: CASSENTYYEQYF.

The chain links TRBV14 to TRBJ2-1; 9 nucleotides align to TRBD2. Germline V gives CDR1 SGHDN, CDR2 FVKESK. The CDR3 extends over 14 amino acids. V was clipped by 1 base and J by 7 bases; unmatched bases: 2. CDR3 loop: CASSQVAGGNEQFF. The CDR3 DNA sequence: TGTGCCAGCAGCCAAGTGGCGGGGGGGAATGAGCAGTTCTTC.

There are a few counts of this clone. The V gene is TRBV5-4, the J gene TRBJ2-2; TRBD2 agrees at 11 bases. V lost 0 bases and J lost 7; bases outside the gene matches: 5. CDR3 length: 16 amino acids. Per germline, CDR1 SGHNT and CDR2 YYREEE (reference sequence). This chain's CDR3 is CASSLASGGPGGELFF. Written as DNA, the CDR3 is TGTGCCAGCAGCTTGGCTAGCGGGGGGCCGGGCGGGGAGCTGTTTTTT.

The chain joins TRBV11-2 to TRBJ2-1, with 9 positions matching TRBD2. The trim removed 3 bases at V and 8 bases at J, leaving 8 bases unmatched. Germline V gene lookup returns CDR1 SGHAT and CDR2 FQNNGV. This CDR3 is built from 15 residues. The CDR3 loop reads CASSFIAGEGHEQFF. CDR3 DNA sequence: TGTGCCAGCAGCTTTATAGCGGGGGAGGGGCATGAGCAGTTCTTC.

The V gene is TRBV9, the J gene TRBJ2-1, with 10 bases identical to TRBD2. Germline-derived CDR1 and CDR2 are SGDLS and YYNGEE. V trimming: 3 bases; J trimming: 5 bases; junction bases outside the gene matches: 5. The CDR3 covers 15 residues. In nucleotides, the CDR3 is TGTGCCAGCAGCGCGAGCGGGGGGGCCCACAATGAGCAGTTCTTC. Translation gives CASSASGGAHNEQFF.

CDR3 amino acids: CARSLRLRTGGPQEQYF. The CDR3 nucleotides read TGTGCCAGAAGCTTGAGATTGAGGACAGGGGGCCCTCAAGAGCAGTACTTC. The rearrangement joins TRBV5-3 to TRBJ2-7; TRBD1 matches 11 bases. TRBV5-3 belongs to the ORF category, with a function that is uncertain. There are 17 residues in the CDR3. V was clipped by 1 base and J by 7 bases; unmatched bases: 13.

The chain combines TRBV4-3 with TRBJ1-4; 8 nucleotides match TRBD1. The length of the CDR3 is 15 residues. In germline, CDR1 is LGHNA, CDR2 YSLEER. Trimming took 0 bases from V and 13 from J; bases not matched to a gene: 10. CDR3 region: CASSQEVAGGLVLFF. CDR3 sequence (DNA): TGCGCCAGCAGCCAAGAGGTGGCAGGGGGCTTAGTACTGTTTTTT.

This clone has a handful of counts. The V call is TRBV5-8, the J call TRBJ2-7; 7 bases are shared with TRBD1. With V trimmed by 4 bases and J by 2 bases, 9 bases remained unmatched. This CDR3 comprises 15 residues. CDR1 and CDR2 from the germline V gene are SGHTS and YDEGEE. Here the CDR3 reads CASSPEGALTYEQYF. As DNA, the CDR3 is TGTGCCAGCAGCCCAGAGGGGGCCTTGACCTACGAGCAGTACTTC.

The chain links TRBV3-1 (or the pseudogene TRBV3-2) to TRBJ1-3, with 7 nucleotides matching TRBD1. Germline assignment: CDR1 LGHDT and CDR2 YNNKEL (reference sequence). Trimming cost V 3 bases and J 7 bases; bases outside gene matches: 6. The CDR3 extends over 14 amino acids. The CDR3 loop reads CASSQTGYGNTIYF. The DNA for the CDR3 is TGTGCCAGCAGCCAGACAGGGTATGGGAACACCATATATTTT.

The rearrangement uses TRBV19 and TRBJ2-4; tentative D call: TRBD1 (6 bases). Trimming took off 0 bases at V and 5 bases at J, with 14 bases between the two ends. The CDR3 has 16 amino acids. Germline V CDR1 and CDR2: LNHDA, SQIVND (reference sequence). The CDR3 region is CASSIDLEQGQNIQYF. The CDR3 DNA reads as TGTGCCAGTAGTATAGATCTCGAACAGGGTCAAAACATTCAGTACTTC.